One sample yielded the 13 T cell receptor beta chains listed below, sequenced in a study of blood T cell repertoires in COVID-19. Libraries were prepared by immunoSEQ multiplex PCR; TCRdb keeps only in-frame clonotypes and omits some of them. This sample yields about 99,000 clones, of which roughly 88% are seen a single time; around 2.1% belongs to the top ten. Source material: peripheral blood. Every receptor here comes from a man aged 50 to 60 with COVID-19, enrolled during active disease.

The genes are TRBV7-9 and TRBJ2-1, with 8 bases identical to TRBD1. The CDR3 contains 13 residues. Trimming cost V 5 bases and J 7 bases; bases outside gene matches: 4. Germline V gene sequence: CDR1 SEHNR, CDR2 FQNEAQ (reference sequence). For the CDR3, the DNA is TGTGCCAGCAGCACAGGGGGTTTAAATGAGCAGTTCTTC. Its translation: CASSTGGLNEQFF.

The chain uses TRBV7-9 and TRBJ2-7; TRBD2 matches at 12 bases. CDR1 is SEHNR, CDR2 FQNEAQ, per germline (reference sequence). V was clipped by 3 bases and J by 7 bases; unmatched bases: 7. The CDR3 is 15 amino acids. CDR3 in amino acids: CASSFGLAGRGEQYF. The CDR3 DNA is TGTGCCAGCAGCTTCGGACTAGCGGGGAGAGGGGAGCAGTACTTC.

On this clone: The same CDR3 arises from other DNA sequences in this sample as well. V gene TRBV5-1 combines with J gene TRBJ2-5; D possibly corresponds to TRBD2 (5 bases). Trimming took off 2 bases at V and 4 bases at J, with 12 bases between the two ends. The CDR3 extends over 14 amino acids. Germline V lookup: CDR1 SGHRS, CDR2 YFSETQ. The CDR3 spells CASSLGLAGETQYF. The CDR3 DNA is TGCGCCAGCAGCTTAGGACTCGCTGGAGAGACCCAGTACTTC.

The J gene is TRBJ2-7, the V gene TRBV5-1; tentatively, D is TRBD2 (7 bases). V was cut by 0 bases and J by 0 bases, with 25 bases left in between. The V gene's germline CDR1 is SGHRS and CDR2 YFSETQ. This CDR3 is 20 amino acids long. The CDR3 coding sequence is TGCGCCAGCAGCTTGGCCATGGGGGGGCGCACGACGGTAAACTCCTACGAGCAGTACTTC. It translates to CASSLAMGGRTTVNSYEQYF.

The chain carries TRBV5-1 and TRBJ2-1; 11 bases map to TRBD2. Germline V gives CDR1 SGHRS, CDR2 YFSETQ. The CDR3 contains 15 residues. Trimming removed 5 bases from V and 7 bases from J; junction bases left unmatched: 8. DNA of the CDR3: TGCGCCAGCAGGTATAGCGGGGGGGCAAATAATGAGCAGTTCTTC. Amino acids: CASRYSGGANNEQFF.

The rearrangement uses TRBV5-5 and TRBJ2-7, with TRBD1 matching over 7 bases. J was trimmed by 0 bases and V by 0 bases; bases with no gene match: 3. Germline V gene data show CDR1 as SGHKS and CDR2 as YYEKEE (reference sequence). This CDR3 spans 15 amino acids. This CDR3 reads CASSLGGQLSYEQYF. The CDR3 DNA reads TGTGCCAGCAGCTTGGGGGGACAGCTCTCCTACGAGCAGTACTTC.

The chain couples TRBV16 to TRBJ2-1; 8 bases align to TRBD1. The junction had 6 bases not matched to a gene; V was cut back by 7 bases and J by 4 bases. The CDR3 covers 14 residues. CDR1 and CDR2 (germline): KGHSY, FQNENV. CDR3 protein: CASTRQGSYNEQFF. The CDR3, as DNA: TGTGCCAGCACCCGACAGGGGTCGTACAATGAGCAGTTCTTC. Drawing the rest from reference TRBV16 and TRBJ2-1, the complete variable domain is GEEVAQTPKHLVRGEGQKAKLYCAPIKGHSYVFWYQQVLKNEFKFLISFQNENVFDETGMPKERFSAKCLPNSPCSLEIQATKLEDSAVYFCASTRQGSYNEQFFGPGTRLTVL.

This chain uses TRBV4-2 with TRBJ1-1, with D perhaps TRBD1 (5 bases). This CDR3 is built from 15 residues. V gave up 1 base and J gave up 1 base, with 10 bases separating them. Germline V gene sequence: CDR1 LGHNA, CDR2 YNFKEQ. The CDR3, as DNA: TGTGCCAGCAGCCAAGGTTTCGGACAGAACACTGAAGCTTTCTTT. This codes for CASSQGFGQNTEAFF.

This clone was detected only once. The rearrangement uses TRBV6-4 and TRBJ1-5; TRBD1 matches 7 bases. The trim removed 7 bases at V and 6 bases at J, leaving 12 bases unmatched. Germline V gene lookup returns CDR1 MRHNA and CDR2 SNTAGT. CDR3 length equals 15 residues. The CDR3 here is CASKRRGRKGQPQHF. CDR3 sequence (DNA): TGTGCCAGCAAGCGAAGGGGGCGTAAGGGTCAGCCCCAGCATTTT.

This clone was seen a single time. The V call is TRBV15, the J call TRBJ2-1, with D perhaps TRBD1 (6 bases). The CDR3 has 15 residues. Germline CDR1 is LNHNV and CDR2 is YYDKDF (reference sequence). V lost 4 bases and J lost 2, with 12 bases in between. CDR3: CATSIRQVPYNEQFF. The DNA for the CDR3 is TGTGCCACCAGCATCCGACAGGTACCCTACAATGAGCAGTTCTTC. The full variable domain, with the rest looked up from reference TRBV15 and TRBJ2-1, is DAMVIQNPRYQVTQFGKPVTLSCSQTLNHNVMYWYQQKSSQAPKLLFHYYDKDFNNEADTPDNFQSRRPNTSFCFLDIRSPGLGDTAMYLCATSIRQVPYNEQFFGPGTRLTVL.

The J gene is TRBJ2-1, the V gene TRBV15; 8 bases align to TRBD1. Trimming cost V 1 base and J 2 bases; bases outside gene matches: 4. CDR1 is LNHNV and CDR2 is YYDKDF in the germline V gene (reference sequence). This CDR3 is 16 amino acids long. Here the CDR3 reads CATSRVDRGPYNEQFF. In nucleotides, the CDR3 is TGTGCCACCAGCAGAGTAGACAGGGGACCCTACAATGAGCAGTTCTTC. The full variable domain, in which reference TRBV15 and TRBJ2-1 provide the parts outside the CDR3, is DAMVIQNPRYQVTQFGKPVTLSCSQTLNHNVMYWYQQKSSQAPKLLFHYYDKDFNNEADTPDNFQSRRPNTSFCFLDIRSPGLGDTAMYLCATSRVDRGPYNEQFFGPGTRLTVL.

The chain is built from TRBV7-9 and TRBJ2-2; D gene ambiguous. V lost 10 bases and J lost 0, with 6 bases in between. The germline V gene has CDR1 SEHNR and CDR2 FQNEAQ (reference sequence). The CDR3 runs to 12 residues. CDR3 sequence: CATHTNTGELFF. As DNA, the CDR3 is TGTGCCACTCACACGAACACCGGGGAGCTGTTTTTT.

The chain uses TRBV7-8 and TRBJ2-2, with 9 bases that match TRBD2. Germline lookup yields CDR1 SGHVS and CDR2 FQNEAQ. V shed 5 bases, J shed 8 bases, and the junction held 12 bases outside the gene matches. The CDR3 runs to 16 residues. CDR3 nucleotides: TGTGCCAGCAGCCAGGCCGGGACTAGCTATACAGGGGAGCTGTTTTTT. Protein: CASSQAGTSYTGELFF. The whole variable domain, remainder taken from reference TRBV7-8 and TRBJ2-2, is GAGVSQSPRYKVAKRGQDVALRCDPISGHVSLFWYQQALGQGPEFLTYFQNEAQLDKSGLPSDRFFAERPEGSVSTLKIQRTQQEDSAVYLCASSQAGTSYTGELFFGEGSRLTVL.